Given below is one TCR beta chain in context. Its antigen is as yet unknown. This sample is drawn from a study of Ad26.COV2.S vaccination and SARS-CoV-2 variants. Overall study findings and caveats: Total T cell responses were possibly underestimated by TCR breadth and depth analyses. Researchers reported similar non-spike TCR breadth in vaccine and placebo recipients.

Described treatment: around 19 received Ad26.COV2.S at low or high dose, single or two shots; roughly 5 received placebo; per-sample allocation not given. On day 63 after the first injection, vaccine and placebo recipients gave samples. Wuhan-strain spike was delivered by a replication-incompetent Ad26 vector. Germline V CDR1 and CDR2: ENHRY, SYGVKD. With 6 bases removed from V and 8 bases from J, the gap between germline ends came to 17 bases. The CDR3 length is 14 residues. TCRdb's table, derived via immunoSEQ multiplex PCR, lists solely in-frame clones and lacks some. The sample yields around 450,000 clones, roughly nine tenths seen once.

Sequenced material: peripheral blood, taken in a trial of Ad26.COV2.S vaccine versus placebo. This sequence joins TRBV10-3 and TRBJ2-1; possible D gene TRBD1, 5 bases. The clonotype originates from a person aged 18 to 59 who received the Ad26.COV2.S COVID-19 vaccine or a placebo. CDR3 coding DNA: TGTGCCATCAGCGCGTCCAGGGATTTCGATGAGCAGTTCTTC. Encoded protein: CAISASRDFDEQFF.